This entry describes one TCR beta chain. Antigen: not known. This specimen belongs to a study of CD8 T cell repertoires and HIV-1 epitope variants. Whole-study findings and limits: Nine or ten antigen-specific TCR beta clonotypes were found; six seemed cross-reactive to variants.

This CDR3 region has 17 residues. Some clones are missing from TCRdb's copy, which holds only in-frame ones; the method was immunoSEQ multiplex PCR. This table has roughly 4,700 clones, just over 65% appearing once. The sample comprised cultured CD8+ T cells derived from PBMCs. The origin of this receptor is a male donor with HIV. The gene calls are TRBV1 and TRBJ1-5. TRBV1 is reported as a pseudogene. CDR3 protein: CTSSQVPYYGSNQPQHF. The DNA of the CDR3 is TGCACCAGCAGCCAAGTCCCCTATTATGGAAGCAATCAGCCCCAGCATTTT.